This T cell receptor (beta chain) appears in the sequencing data of a study of blood T cell repertoires in COVID-19. The sample holds one count of this clone. V shed 2 bases and J shed 6 bases, with 14 bases lying between them. The CDR3 has 14 residues. The germline V gene has CDR1 SGHRS and CDR2 YFSETQ. Sequenced by immunoSEQ multiplex PCR; TCRdb stores in-frame clones only, minus some. The data show over 200,000 clones, with about 90% seen just once and 1.9% held by the top ten. This receptor was identified in a man aged 40-49 years with active or convalescent COVID-19. The rearrangement links TRBV5-1 to TRBJ1-2; possible D gene TRBD1, 5 bases. The specimen sequenced was peripheral blood. In nucleotides, the CDR3 is TGCGCCAGCAGCTTAGGCAGGGTTAATGATGGCTACACCTTC. Protein: CASSLGRVNDGYTF.